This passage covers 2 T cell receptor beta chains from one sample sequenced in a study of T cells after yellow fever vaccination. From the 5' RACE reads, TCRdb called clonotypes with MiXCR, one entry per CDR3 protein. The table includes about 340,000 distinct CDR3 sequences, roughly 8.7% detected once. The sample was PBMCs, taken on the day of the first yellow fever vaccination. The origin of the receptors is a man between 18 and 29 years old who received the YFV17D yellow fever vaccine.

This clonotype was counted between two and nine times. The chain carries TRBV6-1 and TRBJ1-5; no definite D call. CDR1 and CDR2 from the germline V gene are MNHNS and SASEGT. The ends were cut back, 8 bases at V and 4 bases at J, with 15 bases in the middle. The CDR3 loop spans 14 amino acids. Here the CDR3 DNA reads TGTGCCAGCGTGGCAAGGGTTGGAAATCAGCCCCAGCATTTT. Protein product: CASVARVGNQPQHF.

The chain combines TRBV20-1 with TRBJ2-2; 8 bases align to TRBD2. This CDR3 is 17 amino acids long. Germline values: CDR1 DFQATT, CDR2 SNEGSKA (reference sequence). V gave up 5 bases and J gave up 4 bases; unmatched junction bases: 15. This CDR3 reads CSARDPFGGGITGELFF. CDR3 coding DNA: TGCAGTGCTCGGGACCCCTTTGGCGGGGGGATCACCGGGGAGCTGTTTTTT.